This paragraph covers one T cell receptor beta chain sequence. Some clones are missing from TCRdb's copy, which holds only in-frame ones; the method was immunoSEQ multiplex PCR. The table records over 100,000 clones, 88% of them present only once. This CDR3 region has 16 residues. Germline assignment: CDR1 MGHRA and CDR2 YSYEKL. V was clipped by 6 bases and J by 5 bases, with 22 bases between them. These data originate in a study of cytomegalovirus exposure and HLA in healthy donors. The chain combines TRBV4-1 with TRBJ1-2, with D perhaps matching TRBD1 (5 bases). The TCR originated in a woman aged 18-30 years in good health and CMV-seropositive. Material for sequencing was PBMCs. This CDR3 reads CASSLRRVYKGYGYTF. The CDR3 DNA is TGCGCCAGCAGTCTCCGCAGGGTTTACAAGGGGTATGGCTACACCTTC.